The present entry profiles one T cell receptor beta chain with its context. This entry is derived from a study of CD8 T cells in Susac syndrome. Negative isolation yielded the CD8+ and CD4+ T cells, while FACS enriched the TEMRA cells. The RNA input was about 0.45 to 1 ug, and it was reverse transcribed with random hexamers. TCRdb re-called the immunoSEQ multiplex PCR reads through MiXCR, storing one row per CDR3 protein. The table has fewer than 350,000 distinct CDR3 sequences, about 89% seen once. This CDR3 has 14 residues. After removal of 8 bases from V and 5 bases from J, the junction contained 9 bases not matched to a gene.

The chain has TRBV12-3 or TRBV12-4 and TRBJ1-5, with 7 positions matching TRBD1. The sequence was obtained from a human donor with multiple sclerosis. Sequencing was carried out using CD8+ T cells from PBMCs. The CDR3 region is CASGLQGSDQPQHF. In DNA, the CDR3 is TGTGCCAGCGGATTACAGGGGAGTGATCAGCCCCAGCATTTT.